Detailed here is one TCR beta chain. This clonotype was found a few times. Its antigen is unknown. Base qualities were left out, and no much larger clone turns up one base away. Donors were a few dozen systemically healthy Caucasian individuals from Russia aged 6 to 90 years. Each donor gave 9.5 to 10 milliliters of peripheral blood, drawn into EDTA-treated Vacutainer tubes. Ficoll-Paque density-gradient centrifugation was used to isolate PBMCs, with at least 7 million obtained per sample. Total RNA was extracted from PBMCs with Trizol reagent, with at least 6 micrograms obtained per sample. For every donor, an aliquot of PBMCs went through flow cytometry to measure the percentages of naive CD45RAhigh/CD27high T cells. This sample is part of a study of blood T cells in healthy people across ages (dated by TCRdb to about 2015). About the full investigation: In model experiments, template switching captured roughly one uniquely barcoded TCR beta cDNA molecule for every two T cells. Age-related changes in TCR beta repertoire diversity were measured in the study by deep sequencing normalized with unique cDNA molecular identifiers. For two donors (one aged 18 to 30 and one aged 80 or older), the study analyzed two additional independent replicas of 1 million unique cDNA reads from the same blood draw. To avoid experimental bias, donors of different ages were distributed randomly across sequencing lanes. The donors were divided into four age groups: young (average about 15 years), middle-aged (approximately 42), aged (about 60) and long-lived (around 87).

What the authors observed across the whole study: Observed TCR beta diversity correlated strongly with the percentage of naive T cells measured by flow cytometry. Compared with the aged group, more naive CD4+ T cells, fewer expanded clones and increased TCR diversity were shown by the long-lived group, suggesting age selection. As age increased, observed TCR beta diversity per million T cells dropped in a roughly linear way, and a significant reduction was already evident by age 40. The CMV infection status of donors was not known, potentially confounding age-related changes in expanded clonotypes. Because profiling used bulk unsorted PBMCs, naive and antigen-experienced compartments could not be compared conclusively. Total diversity estimates from one million sequenced T cells were considered lower bounds and underestimates.

Libraries were prepared through 5' RACE. Sequencing relied on an Illumina HiSeq 2500. A second PCR of roughly 6 to 11 cycles was run with a J-beta primer mix and a sample-barcoded 5' primer. Each TCR beta cDNA molecule received a unique molecular identifier from a template-switch 5' adaptor carrying 12 random nucleotides. At least 2.5 million CDR3-containing paired-end reads were obtained from each sample. First-strand cDNA was synthesized from all RNA with the Mint cDNA synthesis kit, primed by a TRBC-specific oligonucleotide. Following uracil-DNA glycosylase treatment, all cDNA underwent a first 18-cycle PCR with the universal primers M1SS and BC2_uni_R. The paper's data handling went like this. For normalization, 1 million high-quality reads, each with a distinct molecular identifier, were randomly selected from each sample. Reads with shared molecular identifiers were discarded instead of being binned into consensus sequences. CDR3 identification, clonotype clustering and error correction used MiTCR with a Q25 quality threshold and the strictest error-elimination algorithm. A nonparametric unseen species model using Euler transformation provided a lower-bound estimate of total TCR beta diversity. The public sequencing data were trimmed at Q25 with fastp and processed into clonotypes with MiXCR by TCRdb, which kept only in-frame beta chains. Under each unique CDR3 protein, matching rows form one entry showing the most common genes and DNA. For this entry, the V and J calls and clone size follow TCRdb and not the study's own pipeline. This sample holds approximately 800,000 distinct CDR3 sequences; about 62% were observed only once. Approximately 21% of the sample goes to the ten largest clones.

The sequenced sample was blood. The clonotype was recovered from a young man in good health.

In nucleotide form, the sequence is TGCAGTGCTACCAACAGACTAGAGCAGTTCTTC. Its protein is CSATNRLEQFF. This chain is built from TRBV20-1 and TRBJ2-1; a weak D assignment points to TRBD2 (5 bases agree). V lost 4 bases and J lost 10 bases; the stretch between them is 11 bases long. The CDR3 measures 11 amino acids from cysteine to phenylalanine. The sequence is cut down to CDR3 DNA, 33 bases in frame from base 1. CDR1 is given as DFQATT and CDR2 as SNEGSKA, both from the germline V gene (reference sequence).